These T cell receptor beta chains were read from a single sample in a study of regulatory T cells in long-lasting Graves disease. TCRdb re-derived calls from the multiplex PCR reads in MiXCR, one entry per CDR3 protein. This table holds fewer than 550,000 distinct CDR3 sequences, about 16% found once. These same records also appear under a second study, on T cells in Graves' hyperthyroidism and ophthalmopathy.

This material consisted of peripheral blood mononuclear cells (PBMCs), taken at new diagnosis, from a patient treated with antithyroid drugs. Receptors originate from a middle-aged woman with Graves disease. CDR3s include the opening cysteine and the closing phenylalanine or tryptophan. Each record gives: J gene, V gene, D gene, clone size, CDR3 length, CDR3 DNA, CDR3 protein. A D gene is named only where the DNA matches it firmly. A row's size may be missing; if present it is once, few, many or a size class.

j_call: TRBJ1-1; v_call: TRBV5-5; d_call: NA; clone_size: many; cdr3_length: 14; cdr3_nt: TGTGCCAGCAGCTTGGAACAGGGAAGGTTCGAAGCTTTCTTT; cdr3_aa: CASSLEQGRFEAFF
j_call: TRBJ2-7; v_call: TRBV6-1; d_call: TRBD2; clone_size: NA; cdr3_length: 14; cdr3_nt: TGTGCCAGCAGGCGGACTAGCCCGGTCGGCGAGCAGTACTTC; cdr3_aa: CASRRTSPVGEQYF
j_call: TRBJ2-1; v_call: TRBV18; d_call: NA; clone_size: many; cdr3_length: 13; cdr3_nt: TGTGCCAGCTCACCATGGGAGACCGATGAGCAGTTCTTC; cdr3_aa: CASSPWETDEQFF
j_call: TRBJ2-2; v_call: TRBV12-3/TRBV12-4; d_call: NA; clone_size: many; cdr3_length: 15; cdr3_nt: TGTGCCAGCACCCAAGGGCAGGGAAACACCGGGGAGCTGTTTTTT; cdr3_aa: CASTQGQGNTGELFF
j_call: TRBJ1-6; v_call: TRBV27; d_call: NA; clone_size: many; cdr3_length: 14; cdr3_nt: TGTGCCAGCAGTTTAAAGCCTTATAATTCACCCCTCCACTTT; cdr3_aa: CASSLKPYNSPLHF
j_call: TRBJ2-2; v_call: TRBV5-4; d_call: TRBD1; clone_size: NA; cdr3_length: 15; cdr3_nt: TGTGCCAGCAGGCGGGACAGGGAAAACACCGGGGAGCTGTTTTTT; cdr3_aa: CASRRDRENTGELFF
j_call: TRBJ2-7; v_call: TRBV12-5; d_call: NA; clone_size: many; cdr3_length: 14; cdr3_nt: TGTGCTCCATCCCCTACGGGGGCCTCCTACGAGCAGTACTTC; cdr3_aa: CAPSPTGASYEQYF
j_call: TRBJ2-2; v_call: TRBV9; d_call: NA; clone_size: few; cdr3_length: 14; cdr3_nt: TGTGCCAGCAGGGGAGAAGGAAGCACCGGGGAGCTGTTTTTT; cdr3_aa: CASRGEGSTGELFF
j_call: TRBJ1-4; v_call: TRBV2; d_call: NA; clone_size: many; cdr3_length: 13; cdr3_nt: TGTGCCAGCAGTGAATGGGGCCATGAAAAACTGTTTTTT; cdr3_aa: CASSEWGHEKLFF
j_call: TRBJ1-5; v_call: TRBV20-1; d_call: NA; clone_size: NA; cdr3_length: 17; cdr3_nt: TGCAGTGCTAGAGATGAGTGGGGAGCACATAGCAATCAGCCCCAGCATTTT; cdr3_aa: CSARDEWGAHSNQPQHF
j_call: TRBJ1-4; v_call: TRBV10-3; d_call: NA; clone_size: many; cdr3_length: 18; cdr3_nt: TGTGCCATCAGTACATCCCGGGGGGCAGGAGAAACTAATGAAAAACTGTTTTTT; cdr3_aa: CAISTSRGAGETNEKLFF
j_call: TRBJ1-4; v_call: TRBV24-1; d_call: TRBD1; clone_size: few; cdr3_length: 15; cdr3_nt: TGTGCCACCAGCGATGGGACAGGGGTTAATGAAAAACTGTTTTTT; cdr3_aa: CATSDGTGVNEKLFF
j_call: TRBJ1-5; v_call: TRBV10-3; d_call: NA; clone_size: NA; cdr3_length: 15; cdr3_nt: TGTGCCATCAGTGATCGAGGATATAGCAATCAGCCCCAGCATTTT; cdr3_aa: CAISDRGYSNQPQHF
j_call: TRBJ1-2; v_call: TRBV18; d_call: NA; clone_size: many; cdr3_length: 13; cdr3_nt: TGTGCCAGCTCACCAGTAGTACAGGGTGGCTACACCTTC; cdr3_aa: CASSPVVQGGYTF
j_call: TRBJ2-7; v_call: TRBV20-1; d_call: NA; clone_size: many; cdr3_length: 13; cdr3_nt: TGCAGTGCTAGTACGGACGCCCCTGGTGTTTGGTACTTC; cdr3_aa: CSASTDAPGVWYF
j_call: TRBJ2-1; v_call: TRBV20-1; d_call: NA; clone_size: NA; cdr3_length: 13; cdr3_nt: TGCAGTGCTAGACCCGTCCCAGGGAATGAGCAGTTCTTC; cdr3_aa: CSARPVPGNEQFF
j_call: TRBJ2-1; v_call: TRBV24-1; d_call: TRBD1; clone_size: few; cdr3_length: 17; cdr3_nt: TGTGCCACCAGTGTAAGTCCACAGGGGAGCTCCTACAATGAGCAGTTCTTC; cdr3_aa: CATSVSPQGSSYNEQFF
j_call: TRBJ2-1; v_call: TRBV3-1; d_call: NA; clone_size: many; cdr3_length: 12; cdr3_nt: TGTGCCAGCAGCCAAGCCGGCAATGAGCAGTTCTTC; cdr3_aa: CASSQAGNEQFF
j_call: TRBJ2-5; v_call: TRBV2; d_call: TRBD2; clone_size: many; cdr3_length: 14; cdr3_nt: TGTGCCAGCAGTGAGGGGGGGGGGAGAGAGACCCAGTACTTC; cdr3_aa: CASSEGGGRETQYF
j_call: TRBJ1-5; v_call: TRBV19; d_call: NA; clone_size: few; cdr3_length: 14; cdr3_nt: TGTGCCAGTAGTAGCAATTACGTCAATCAGCCCCAGCATTTT; cdr3_aa: CASSSNYVNQPQHF
j_call: TRBJ2-2; v_call: TRBV4-2; d_call: TRBD2; clone_size: NA; cdr3_length: 18; cdr3_nt: TGTGCCAGCAGCCAAGATATCAATAGCGGGGGTTACACCGGGGAGCTGTTTTTT; cdr3_aa: CASSQDINSGGYTGELFF
j_call: TRBJ1-6; v_call: TRBV27; d_call: NA; clone_size: few; cdr3_length: 17; cdr3_nt: TGTGCCAGCAGATCTGGGGCCGCAAGCTCCTATAATTCACCCCTCCACTTT; cdr3_aa: CASRSGAASSYNSPLHF
j_call: TRBJ1-4; v_call: TRBV11-2; d_call: NA; clone_size: many; cdr3_length: 16; cdr3_nt: TGTGCCAGCAGCTTAGGGTCCGGGAACGGTTATGAAAAACTGTTTTTT; cdr3_aa: CASSLGSGNGYEKLFF
j_call: TRBJ2-1; v_call: TRBV12-3/TRBV12-4; d_call: NA; clone_size: many; cdr3_length: 14; cdr3_nt: TGTGCCAGCAGTTTGAAGGGGACGGGCAATGAGCAGTTCTTC; cdr3_aa: CASSLKGTGNEQFF
j_call: TRBJ2-3; v_call: TRBV3-1; d_call: NA; clone_size: many; cdr3_length: 18; cdr3_nt: TGTGCCAGCAGCCAAGGAGGAGTACTATTAACCAGCACAGATACGCAGTATTTT; cdr3_aa: CASSQGGVLLTSTDTQYF
j_call: TRBJ2-2; v_call: TRBV12-3/TRBV12-4; d_call: NA; clone_size: NA; cdr3_length: 13; cdr3_nt: TGTGCCAGCAGTTTCAGGGTAGTAGGGGAGCTGTTTTTT; cdr3_aa: CASSFRVVGELFF
j_call: TRBJ1-5; v_call: TRBV4-1; d_call: TRBD1; clone_size: many; cdr3_length: 15; cdr3_nt: TGCGCCAGCAGCCAAGGGGGACAGGTTAATCAGCCCCAGCATTTT; cdr3_aa: CASSQGGQVNQPQHF
j_call: TRBJ2-1; v_call: TRBV28; d_call: NA; clone_size: NA; cdr3_length: 14; cdr3_nt: TGTGCCAGCAGGAAAGGGGGGGGAAAGGGTGAGCAGTTCTTC; cdr3_aa: CASRKGGGKGEQFF
j_call: TRBJ1-6; v_call: TRBV2; d_call: NA; clone_size: many; cdr3_length: 15; cdr3_nt: TGTGCCAGCAGTGAAAGTGGAGCCTTAAATTCACCCCTCCACTTT; cdr3_aa: CASSESGALNSPLHF
j_call: TRBJ1-1; v_call: TRBV9; d_call: NA; clone_size: few; cdr3_length: 13; cdr3_nt: TGTGCCAGCAGCGTAGCTCGGGGGACTGAAGCTTTCTTT; cdr3_aa: CASSVARGTEAFF
j_call: TRBJ1-6; v_call: TRBV5-6; d_call: NA; clone_size: many; cdr3_length: 15; cdr3_nt: TGTGCCAGCAGCTTTACGGACAGCCCCCGGTCACCCCTCCACTTT; cdr3_aa: CASSFTDSPRSPLHF
j_call: TRBJ2-2; v_call: TRBV3-1; d_call: NA; clone_size: few; cdr3_length: 19; cdr3_nt: TGTGCCAGCAGCCAAGGATTAGGGACTGCCAGTGAGGACACCGGGGAGCTGTTTTTT; cdr3_aa: CASSQGLGTASEDTGELFF
j_call: TRBJ2-1; v_call: TRBV5-1; d_call: NA; clone_size: few; cdr3_length: 14; cdr3_nt: TGCGCCAGCAGCTTGGATCCGGGGGCGGGTGAGCAGTTCTTC; cdr3_aa: CASSLDPGAGEQFF
j_call: TRBJ1-1; v_call: TRBV12-3/TRBV12-4; d_call: NA; clone_size: NA; cdr3_length: 12; cdr3_nt: TGTGCCAGCTTAGGGGACCACACTGAAGCTTTCTTT; cdr3_aa: CASLGDHTEAFF
j_call: TRBJ2-1; v_call: TRBV18; d_call: NA; clone_size: many; cdr3_length: 15; cdr3_nt: TGTGCCAGCTCACCACGGATAAGTTACGTAGGTGAGCAGTTCTTC; cdr3_aa: CASSPRISYVGEQFF